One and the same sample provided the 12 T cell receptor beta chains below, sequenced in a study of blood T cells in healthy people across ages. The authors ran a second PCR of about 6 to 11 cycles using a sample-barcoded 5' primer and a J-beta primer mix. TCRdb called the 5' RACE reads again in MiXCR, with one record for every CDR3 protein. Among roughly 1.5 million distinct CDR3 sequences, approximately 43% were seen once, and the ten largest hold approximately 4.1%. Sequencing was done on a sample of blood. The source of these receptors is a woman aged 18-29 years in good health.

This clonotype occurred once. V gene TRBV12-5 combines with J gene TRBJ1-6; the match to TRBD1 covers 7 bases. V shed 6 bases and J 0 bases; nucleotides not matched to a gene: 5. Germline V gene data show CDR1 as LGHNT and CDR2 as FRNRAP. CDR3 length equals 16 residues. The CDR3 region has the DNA TGTGCTAGTGGCTCGACAGGGAGCTCCTATAATTCACCCCTCCACTTT. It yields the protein CASGSTGSSYNSPLHF. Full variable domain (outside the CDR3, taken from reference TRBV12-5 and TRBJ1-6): DARVTQTPRHKVTEMGQEVTMRCQPILGHNTVFWYRQTMMQGLELLAYFRNRAPLDDSGMPKDRFSAEMPDATLATLKIQPSEPRDSAVYFCASGSTGSSYNSPLHFGNGTRLTVT.

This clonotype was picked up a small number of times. The CDR3 region is CSARDGLNQPQHF. CDR3 nucleotides: TGCAGTGCTAGGGACGGATTGAATCAGCCCCAGCATTTT. This chain links TRBV20-1 with TRBJ1-5, with D uncertain. V lost 3 bases, J lost 4 bases, and 10 bases lay in between. Per germline, CDR1 DFQATT and CDR2 SNEGSKA (reference sequence). The CDR3 is made up of 13 amino acids.

This CDR3 is CASSEGLAGGDGFSYNEQFF. CDR3 bases: TGCGCCAGCAGTGAGGGGTTAGCGGGGGGGGATGGATTCTCCTACAATGAGCAGTTCTTC. This chain links TRBV10-2 with TRBJ2-1, with 11 bases lining up with TRBD2. Germline CDR1 is WSHSY and CDR2 is SAAADI. With 2 bases clipped from V and 0 bases from J, the junction kept 12 bases outside the gene matches. The CDR3 is 20 amino acids.

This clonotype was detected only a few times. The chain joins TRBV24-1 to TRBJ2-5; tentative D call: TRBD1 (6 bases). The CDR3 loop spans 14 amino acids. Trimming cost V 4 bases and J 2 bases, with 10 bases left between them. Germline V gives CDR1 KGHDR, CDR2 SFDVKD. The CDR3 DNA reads TGTGCCACCAGTGACGCCGACAGGCAAGAGACCCAGTACTTC. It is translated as CATSDADRQETQYF.

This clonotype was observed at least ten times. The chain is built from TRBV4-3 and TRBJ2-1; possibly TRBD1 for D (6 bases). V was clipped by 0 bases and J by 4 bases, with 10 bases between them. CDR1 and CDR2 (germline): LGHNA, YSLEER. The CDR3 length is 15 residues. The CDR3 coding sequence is TGCGCCAGCAGCCAAGACCCTCAGGGGTACAATGAGCAGTTCTTC. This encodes CASSQDPQGYNEQFF.

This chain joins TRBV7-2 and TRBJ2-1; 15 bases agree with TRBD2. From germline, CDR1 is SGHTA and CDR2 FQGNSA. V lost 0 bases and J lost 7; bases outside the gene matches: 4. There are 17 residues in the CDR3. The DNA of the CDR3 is TGTGCCAGCAGCTTAGCCGGACTAGCGGGGGGGCGAAATGAGCAGTTCTTC. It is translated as CASSLAGLAGGRNEQFF.

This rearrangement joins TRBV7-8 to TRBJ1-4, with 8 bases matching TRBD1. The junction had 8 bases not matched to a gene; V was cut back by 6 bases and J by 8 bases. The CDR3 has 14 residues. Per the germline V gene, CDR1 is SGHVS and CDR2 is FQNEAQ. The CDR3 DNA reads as TGTGCCAGCAGATTCGGGACAGGAGGGGAAAAACTGTTTTTT. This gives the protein CASRFGTGGEKLFF.

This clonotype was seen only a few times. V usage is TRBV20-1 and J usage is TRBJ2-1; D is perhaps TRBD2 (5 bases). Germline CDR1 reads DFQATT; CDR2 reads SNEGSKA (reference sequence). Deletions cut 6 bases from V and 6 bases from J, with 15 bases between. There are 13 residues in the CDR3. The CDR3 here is CSALLRRGNEQFF. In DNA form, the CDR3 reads TGCAGTGCCCTACTGCGACGGGGCAATGAGCAGTTCTTC.

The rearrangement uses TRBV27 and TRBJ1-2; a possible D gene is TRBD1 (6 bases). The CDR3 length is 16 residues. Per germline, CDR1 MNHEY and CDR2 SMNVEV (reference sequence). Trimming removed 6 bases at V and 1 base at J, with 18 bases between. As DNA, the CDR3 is TGTGCCAGCAGAGAAGACAGGACCAATTTTAACTATGGCTACACCTTC. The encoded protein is CASREDRTNFNYGYTF.

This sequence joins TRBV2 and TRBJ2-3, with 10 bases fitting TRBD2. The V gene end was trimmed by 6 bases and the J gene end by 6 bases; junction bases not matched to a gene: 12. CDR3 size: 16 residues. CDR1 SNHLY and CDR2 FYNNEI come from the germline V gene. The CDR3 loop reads CASSDRAGGPSDTQYF. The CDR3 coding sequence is TGTGCCAGCAGCGACCGAGCGGGAGGGCCATCTGATACGCAGTATTTT.

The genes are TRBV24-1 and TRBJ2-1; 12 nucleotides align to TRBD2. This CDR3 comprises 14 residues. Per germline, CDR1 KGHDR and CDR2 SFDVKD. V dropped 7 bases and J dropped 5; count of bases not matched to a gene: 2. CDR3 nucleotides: TGTGCCACCAGCAGGACTAGCGGGGACAATGAGCAGTTCTTC. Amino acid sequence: CATSRTSGDNEQFF.

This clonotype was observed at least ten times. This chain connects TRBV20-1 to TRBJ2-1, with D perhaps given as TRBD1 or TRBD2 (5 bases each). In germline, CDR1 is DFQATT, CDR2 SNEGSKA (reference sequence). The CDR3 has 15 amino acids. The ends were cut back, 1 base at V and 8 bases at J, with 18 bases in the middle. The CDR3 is CSARAGTSGTDEQFF. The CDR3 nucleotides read TGCAGTGCTAGAGCCGGGACCTCCGGAACCGATGAGCAGTTCTTC.